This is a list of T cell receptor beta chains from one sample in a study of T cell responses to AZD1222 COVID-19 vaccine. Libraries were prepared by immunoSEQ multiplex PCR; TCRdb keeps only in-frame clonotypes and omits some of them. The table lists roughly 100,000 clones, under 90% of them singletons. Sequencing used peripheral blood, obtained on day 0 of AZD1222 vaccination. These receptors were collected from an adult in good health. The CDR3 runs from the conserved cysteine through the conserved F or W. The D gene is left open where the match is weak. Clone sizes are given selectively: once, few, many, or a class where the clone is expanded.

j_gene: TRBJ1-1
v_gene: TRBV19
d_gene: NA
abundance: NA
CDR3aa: CASISIAVGGNADTEAFF
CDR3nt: TGTGCCAGTATTTCCATAGCAGTCGGGGGTAATGCGGATACTGAAGCTTTCTTT

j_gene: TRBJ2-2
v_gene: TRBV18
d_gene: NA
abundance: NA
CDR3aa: CASSEGPNTGELFF
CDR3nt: TGTGCCAGCTCAGAGGGACCGAACACCGGGGAGCTGTTTTTT

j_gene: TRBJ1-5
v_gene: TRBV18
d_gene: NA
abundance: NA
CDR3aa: CASSPGDSSQPQHF
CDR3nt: TGTGCCAGCTCACCAGGGGATAGCAGTCAGCCCCAGCATTTT

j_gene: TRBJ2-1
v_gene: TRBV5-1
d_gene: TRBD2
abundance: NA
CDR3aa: CASSLDLAGVGEQFF
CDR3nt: TGCGCCAGCAGCTTGGACCTAGCGGGAGTGGGTGAGCAGTTCTTC

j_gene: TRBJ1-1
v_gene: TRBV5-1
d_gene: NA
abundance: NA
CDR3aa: CASAAGENTEAFF
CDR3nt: TGCGCTTCAGCAGCAGGGGAGAACACTGAAGCTTTCTTT

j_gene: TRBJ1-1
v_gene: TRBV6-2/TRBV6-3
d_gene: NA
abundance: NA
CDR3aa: CASSYSLGGGTEAFF
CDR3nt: TGTGCCAGCAGTTACTCCCTTGGTGGGGGCACTGAAGCTTTCTTT

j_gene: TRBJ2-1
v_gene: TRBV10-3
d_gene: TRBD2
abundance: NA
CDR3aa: CATTASGSVNEQFF
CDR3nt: TGTGCCACCACGGCTAGCGGGAGTGTAAATGAGCAGTTCTTC

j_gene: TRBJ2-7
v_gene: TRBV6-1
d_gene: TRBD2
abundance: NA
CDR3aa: CASSEAGSGSSYEQYF
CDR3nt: TGTGCCAGCAGTGAAGCGGGCAGCGGGAGTTCCTACGAGCAGTACTTC

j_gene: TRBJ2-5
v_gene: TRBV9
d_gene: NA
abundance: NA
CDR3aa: CASSVGEETQYF
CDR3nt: TGTGCCAGCAGCGTAGGAGAAGAGACCCAGTACTTC

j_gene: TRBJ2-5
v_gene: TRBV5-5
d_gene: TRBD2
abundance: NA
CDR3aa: CASSLVSGRGETQYF
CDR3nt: TGTGCCAGCAGCTTGGTTAGCGGGAGGGGAGAGACCCAGTACTTC

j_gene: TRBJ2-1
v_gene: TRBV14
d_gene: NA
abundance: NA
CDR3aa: CASSQGPVSSYNEQFF
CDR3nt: TGTGCCAGCAGCCAAGGCCCGGTATCCTCCTACAATGAGCAGTTCTTC

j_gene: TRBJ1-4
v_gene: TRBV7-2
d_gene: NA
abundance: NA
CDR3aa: CASSFGGANEKLFF
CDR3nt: TGTGCCAGCAGCTTTGGGGGGGCTAATGAAAAACTGTTTTTT

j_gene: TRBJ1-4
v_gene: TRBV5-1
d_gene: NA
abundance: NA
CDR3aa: CASSLGGTNEKLFF
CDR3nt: TGCGCCAGCAGCTTGGGCGGCACTAATGAAAAACTGTTTTTT

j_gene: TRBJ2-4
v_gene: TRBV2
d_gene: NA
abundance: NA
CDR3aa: CASSVGPRDIQYF
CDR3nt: TGTGCCAGCAGTGTCGGACCGAGGGACATTCAGTACTTC

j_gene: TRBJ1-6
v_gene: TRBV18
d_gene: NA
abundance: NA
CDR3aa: CASSPARGDNSPLHF
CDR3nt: TGTGCCAGCTCACCGGCGAGGGGAGATAATTCACCCCTCCACTTT

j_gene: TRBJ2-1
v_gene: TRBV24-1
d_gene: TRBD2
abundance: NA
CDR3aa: CATSDGTSGRGNEQFF
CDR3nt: TGTGCCACCAGTGATGGGACTAGCGGGAGGGGCAATGAGCAGTTCTTC

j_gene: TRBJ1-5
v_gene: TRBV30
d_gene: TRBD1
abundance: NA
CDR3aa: CASGQGNQPQHF
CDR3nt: TGTGCCTCCGGACAGGGGAATCAGCCCCAGCATTTT

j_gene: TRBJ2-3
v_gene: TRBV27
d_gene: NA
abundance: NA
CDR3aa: CASSAGPTGSDTQYF
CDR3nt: TGTGCCAGCAGTGCGGGTCCCACCGGTTCAGATACGCAGTATTTT

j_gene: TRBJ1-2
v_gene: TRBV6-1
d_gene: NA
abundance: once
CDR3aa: CASSEAGRISHGYTF
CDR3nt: TGTGCCAGCAGTGAAGCAGGCAGGATCTCTCATGGCTACACCTTC

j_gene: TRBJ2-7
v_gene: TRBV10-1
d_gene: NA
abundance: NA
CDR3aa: CASSESSASYEQYF
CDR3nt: TGCGCCAGCAGTGAGTCCAGCGCTTCCTACGAGCAGTACTTC

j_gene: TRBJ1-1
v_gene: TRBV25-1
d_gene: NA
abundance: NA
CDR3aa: CASSLTVNTEAFF
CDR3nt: TGTGCCAGCAGCCTGACGGTGAACACTGAAGCTTTCTTT

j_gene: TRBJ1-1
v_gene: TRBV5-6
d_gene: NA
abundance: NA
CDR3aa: CASSLNTEAFF
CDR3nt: TGTGCCAGCAGCCTTAACACTGAAGCTTTCTTT

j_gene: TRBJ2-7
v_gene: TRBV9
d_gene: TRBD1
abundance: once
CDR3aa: CASSATGAEYEQYF
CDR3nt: TGTGCCAGCAGCGCGACAGGGGCCGAATACGAGCAGTACTTC

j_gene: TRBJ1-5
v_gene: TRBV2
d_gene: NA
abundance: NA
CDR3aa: CASSEQGQRGQPQHF
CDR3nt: TGTGCCAGCAGTGAACAGGGTCAGAGGGGTCAGCCCCAGCATTTT

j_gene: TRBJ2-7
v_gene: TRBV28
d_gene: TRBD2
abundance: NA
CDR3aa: CASRGTSGSPGEQYF
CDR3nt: TGTGCCAGCAGGGGTACTAGCGGGAGCCCGGGCGAGCAGTACTTC

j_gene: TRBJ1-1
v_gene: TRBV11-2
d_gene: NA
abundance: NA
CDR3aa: CASSVGRYTEAFF
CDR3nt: TGTGCCAGCAGCGTGGGTCGTTACACTGAAGCTTTCTTT

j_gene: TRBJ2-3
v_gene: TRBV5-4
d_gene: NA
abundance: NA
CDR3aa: CASSLGQKVGDTQYF
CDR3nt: TGTGCCAGCAGCTTGGGACAGAAGGTCGGAGATACGCAGTATTTT

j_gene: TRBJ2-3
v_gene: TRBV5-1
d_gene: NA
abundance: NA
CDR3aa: CASSLNGRLNTQYF
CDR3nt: TGCGCCAGCAGCTTGAACGGGAGACTCAATACGCAGTATTTT

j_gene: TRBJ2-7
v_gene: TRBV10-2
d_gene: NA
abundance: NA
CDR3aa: CASSESGYEQYF
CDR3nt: TGCGCCAGCAGTGAGTCGGGCTACGAGCAGTACTTC

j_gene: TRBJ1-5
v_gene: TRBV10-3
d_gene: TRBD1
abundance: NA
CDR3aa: CATGQEHASNQPQHF
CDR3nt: TGTGCCACGGGACAGGAGCACGCTAGCAATCAGCCCCAGCATTTT

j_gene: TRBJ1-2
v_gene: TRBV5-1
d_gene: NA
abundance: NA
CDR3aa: CASSFGGTSQYGYTF
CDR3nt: TGCGCCAGCAGCTTTGGCGGGACGTCCCAGTATGGCTACACCTTC

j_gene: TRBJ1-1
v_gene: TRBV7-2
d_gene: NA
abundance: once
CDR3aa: CASSFDSYMNTEAFF
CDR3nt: TGTGCCAGCAGCTTCGACAGTTACATGAACACTGAAGCTTTCTTT

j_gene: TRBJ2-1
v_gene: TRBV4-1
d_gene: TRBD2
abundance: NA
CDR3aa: CASSPREVDNEQFF
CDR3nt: TGCGCCAGCAGCCCGCGGGAGGTTGACAATGAGCAGTTCTTC

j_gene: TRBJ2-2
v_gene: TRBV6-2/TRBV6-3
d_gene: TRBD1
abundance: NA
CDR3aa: CASSPQGAGSTGELFF
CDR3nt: TGTGCCAGCAGTCCCCAGGGGGCGGGTAGCACCGGGGAGCTGTTTTTT

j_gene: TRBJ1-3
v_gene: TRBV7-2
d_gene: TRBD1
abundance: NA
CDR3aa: CASSSYRGPTGNTIYF
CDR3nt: TGTGCCAGCAGCTCTTACAGGGGGCCCACTGGAAACACCATATATTTT

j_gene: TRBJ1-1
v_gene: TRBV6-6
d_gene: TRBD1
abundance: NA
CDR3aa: CASKRQGDTEAFF
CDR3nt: TGTGCCAGTAAGAGACAGGGGGACACTGAAGCTTTCTTT

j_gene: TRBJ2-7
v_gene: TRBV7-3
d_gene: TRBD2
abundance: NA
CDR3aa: CASRPKPPGAGVGEQYF
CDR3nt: TGTGCCAGCAGACCAAAACCCCCCGGAGCGGGAGTGGGAGAGCAGTACTTC

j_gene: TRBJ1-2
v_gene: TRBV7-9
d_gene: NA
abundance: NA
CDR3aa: CASSPGPDPNYGYTF
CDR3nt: TGTGCCAGCAGCCCCGGGCCGGACCCAAACTATGGCTACACCTTC

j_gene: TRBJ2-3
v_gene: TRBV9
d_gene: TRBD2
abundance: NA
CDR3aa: CASSVGGGESTDTQYF
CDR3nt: TGTGCCAGCAGCGTAGGTGGGGGGGAGTCCACAGATACGCAGTATTTT

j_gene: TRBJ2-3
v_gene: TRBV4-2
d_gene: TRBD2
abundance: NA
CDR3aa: CASSQDFRLAEVDTQYF
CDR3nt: TGTGCCAGCAGCCAAGATTTCCGGCTAGCGGAAGTAGATACGCAGTATTTT

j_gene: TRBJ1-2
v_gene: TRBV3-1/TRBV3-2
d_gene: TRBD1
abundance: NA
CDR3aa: CASSDTGGLSGYTF
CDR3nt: TGTGCCAGCAGCGATACAGGGGGCTTAAGTGGCTACACCTTC

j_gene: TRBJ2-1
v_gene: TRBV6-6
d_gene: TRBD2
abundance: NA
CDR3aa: CASSRPSGSSYNEQFF
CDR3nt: TGTGCCAGCAGCCGCCCTAGCGGGAGCTCCTACAATGAGCAGTTCTTC

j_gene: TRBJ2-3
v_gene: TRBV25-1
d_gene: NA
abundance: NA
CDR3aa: CASSGSNTDTQYF
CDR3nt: TGTGCCAGCTCGGGATCCAACACAGATACGCAGTATTTT

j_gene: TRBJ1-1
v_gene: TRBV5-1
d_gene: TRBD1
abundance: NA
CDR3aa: CASSWTGGETEAFF
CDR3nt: TGCGCCAGCAGCTGGACAGGGGGGGAAACTGAAGCTTTCTTT

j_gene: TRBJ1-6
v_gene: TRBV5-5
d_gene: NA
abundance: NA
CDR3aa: CASSSGVGDSPLHF
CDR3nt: TGTGCCAGCAGCTCTGGGGTGGGGGATTCACCCCTCCACTTT

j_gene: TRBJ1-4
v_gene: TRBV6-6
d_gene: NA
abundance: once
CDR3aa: CASRPPGAREKLFF
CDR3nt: TGTGCCAGCAGGCCCCCGGGGGCGCGGGAAAAACTGTTTTTT

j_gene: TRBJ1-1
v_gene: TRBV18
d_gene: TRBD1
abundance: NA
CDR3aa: CASSPPGQAGGTEAFF
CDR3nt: TGTGCCAGCTCACCACCGGGACAGGCCGGGGGCACTGAAGCTTTCTTT

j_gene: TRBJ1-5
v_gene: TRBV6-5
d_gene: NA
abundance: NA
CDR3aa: CASSYGARQPQHF
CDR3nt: TGTGCCAGCAGTTACGGAGCGAGACAGCCCCAGCATTTT

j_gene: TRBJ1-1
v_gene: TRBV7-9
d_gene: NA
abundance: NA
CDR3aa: CATQRMNTEAFF
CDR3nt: TGTGCCACCCAGAGGATGAACACTGAAGCTTTCTTT

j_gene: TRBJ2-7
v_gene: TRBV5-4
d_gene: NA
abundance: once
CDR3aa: CASSPGGVGYEQYF
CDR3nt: TGTGCCAGCAGCCCTGGAGGGGTTGGCTACGAGCAGTACTTC

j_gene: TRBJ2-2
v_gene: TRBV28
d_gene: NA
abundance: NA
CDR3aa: CASSSGNTGELFF
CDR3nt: TGTGCCAGCAGTTCAGGGAACACCGGGGAGCTGTTTTTT

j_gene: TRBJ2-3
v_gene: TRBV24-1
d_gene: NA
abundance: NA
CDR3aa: CATSRERPPDTQYF
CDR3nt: TGTGCCACCAGTAGAGAGAGGCCCCCAGATACGCAGTATTTT

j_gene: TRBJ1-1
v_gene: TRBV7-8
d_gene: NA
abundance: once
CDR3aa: CASSFAQGTEAFF
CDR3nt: TGTGCCAGCAGCTTCGCCCAGGGGACTGAAGCTTTCTTT

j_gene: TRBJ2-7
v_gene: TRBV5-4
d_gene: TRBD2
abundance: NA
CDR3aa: CASSPAEAGGVHEQYF
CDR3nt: TGTGCCAGCAGCCCCGCAGAGGCGGGAGGGGTTCACGAGCAGTACTTC

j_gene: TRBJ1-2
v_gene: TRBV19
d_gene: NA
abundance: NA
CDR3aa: CASSINLVIAGYTF
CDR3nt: TGTGCCAGTAGTATTAATCTGGTAATAGCGGGCTACACCTTC

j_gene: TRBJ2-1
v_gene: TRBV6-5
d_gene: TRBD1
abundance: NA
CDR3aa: CASSYGRATGGYEQFF
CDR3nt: TGTGCCAGCAGTTATGGGAGGGCGACAGGGGGCTATGAGCAGTTCTTC

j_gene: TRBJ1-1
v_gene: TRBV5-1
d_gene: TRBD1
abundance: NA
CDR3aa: CASSLVTGETEAFF
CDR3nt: TGCGCCAGCAGCTTGGTCACAGGGGAGACTGAAGCTTTCTTT

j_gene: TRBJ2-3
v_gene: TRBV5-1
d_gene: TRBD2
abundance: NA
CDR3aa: CASQSGRVTDTQYF
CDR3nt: TGCGCCAGTCAGAGCGGGAGAGTCACAGATACGCAGTATTTT

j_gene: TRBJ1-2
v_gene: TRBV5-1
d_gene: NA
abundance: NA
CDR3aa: CASSLDSMSGYTF
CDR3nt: TGCGCCAGCAGCTTGGACAGCATGAGTGGCTACACCTTC